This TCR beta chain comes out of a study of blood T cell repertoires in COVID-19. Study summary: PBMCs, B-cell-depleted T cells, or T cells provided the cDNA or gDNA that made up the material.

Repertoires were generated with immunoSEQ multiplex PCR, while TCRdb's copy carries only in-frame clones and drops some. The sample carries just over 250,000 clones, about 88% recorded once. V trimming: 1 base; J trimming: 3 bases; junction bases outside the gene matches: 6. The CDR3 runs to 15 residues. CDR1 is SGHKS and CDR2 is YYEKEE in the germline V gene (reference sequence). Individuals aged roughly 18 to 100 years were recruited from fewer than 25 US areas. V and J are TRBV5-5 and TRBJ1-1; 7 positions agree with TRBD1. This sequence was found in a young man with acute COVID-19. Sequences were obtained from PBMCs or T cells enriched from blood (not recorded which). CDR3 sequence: CASSLWGDSYTEAFF. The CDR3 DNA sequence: TGTGCCAGCAGCTTGTGGGGGGACAGCTACACTGAAGCTTTCTTT.